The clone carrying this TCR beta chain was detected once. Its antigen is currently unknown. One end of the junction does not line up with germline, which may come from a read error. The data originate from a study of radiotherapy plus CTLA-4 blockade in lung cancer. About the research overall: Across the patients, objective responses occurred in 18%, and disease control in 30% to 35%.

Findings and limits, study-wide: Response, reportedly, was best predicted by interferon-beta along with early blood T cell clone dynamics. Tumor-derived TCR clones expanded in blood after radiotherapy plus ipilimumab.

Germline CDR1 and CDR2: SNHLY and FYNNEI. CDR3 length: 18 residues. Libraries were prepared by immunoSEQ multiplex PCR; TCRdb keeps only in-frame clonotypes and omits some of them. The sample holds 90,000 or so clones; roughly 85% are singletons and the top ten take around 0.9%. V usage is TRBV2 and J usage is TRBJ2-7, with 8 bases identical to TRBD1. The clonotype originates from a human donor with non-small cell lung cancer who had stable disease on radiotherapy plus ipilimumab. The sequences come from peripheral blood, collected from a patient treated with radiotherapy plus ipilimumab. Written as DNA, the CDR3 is TGTGCCAGCAGAGAAGGAACAGGGGGGTTTACTTTCTCCTACGAGCAGTACTTC. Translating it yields CASREGTGGFTFSYEQYF.